What follows is one TCR beta chain and its context. The data belong to a study of shared T cell receptors in the human thymus. The CDR3 contains 14 residues. Germline V gene data show CDR1 as MNHNS and CDR2 as SASEGT. Between the trimmed V and J ends, which lost 4 bases and 3 bases, there was a span of 12 bases. Using immunoSEQ multiplex PCR, the repertoire was profiled, and TCRdb retains in-frame clones only, with some absent. The sample lists over 650,000 clones, around 87% occurring once. This sample was shared with a second study, whose subject was human thymus T cells. In that study: Surgeons resected thymus tissue during corrective heart surgery.

The specimen sequenced was thymocytes. The chain recombines TRBV6-1 with TRBJ1-2, with D unresolved. The sequence was obtained from a boy younger than two with a congenital heart defect. The CDR3 is CASSVLGADYGYTF. In DNA, the CDR3 is TGTGCCAGCAGTGTTTTAGGAGCGGACTATGGCTACACCTTC.